The entry that follows covers one T cell receptor beta chain sequence. The source of the sample is a study of blood T cell repertoires in COVID-19. For the study at large: Donors in the United States, Italy and Spain gave samples during acute or convalescent COVID-19. PBMCs, B-cell-depleted T cells, or T cells were the source of the cDNA or gDNA that made up the material.

Methods used by the authors: For nucleated cells, counts were estimated from reference gene primer amplification. TCRdb's copy holds only in-frame clones and misses some; the assay was immunoSEQ multiplex PCR. The DNA gave D and trimming, while V, J and clone size come from that table. The repertoire includes about 160,000 clones, 85% of them detected once, and roughly 3% sits in the top ten. The TCR originated in a human donor with acute or convalescent COVID-19. The donor label of this sample is uncertain. Sequencing input: peripheral blood.

Here the CDR3 DNA reads TGTGCCAGCAGCGTAGGAGAAAGCGGGGGGCTTGGGACCCAGTACTTC. Encoded protein: CASSVGESGGLGTQYF. The chain combines TRBV9 with TRBJ2-5; 9 bases map to TRBD2. Germline lookup yields CDR1 SGDLS and CDR2 YYNGEE. The length of the CDR3 is 16 residues. V shed 0 bases and J 7 bases; nucleotides not matched to a gene: 10.